This T cell receptor beta chain was sequenced for a study of T cells of healthy individuals (dated by TCRdb to the late 2010s). This clonotype occurred many times. Its specific antigen is unknown. It has no much larger one-base neighbor in the sample; base qualities were not kept. Taken from cysteine to phenylalanine, the CDR3 has 12 residues. The retained sequence is limited to the CDR3, 36 bases, with the frame set at the first base. V lost 2 bases and J lost 7 bases; the stretch between them is 11 bases long. CDR1 SQVTM and CDR2 ANQGSEA are derived from the germline V gene. Receptors were amplified or captured by 5' RACE. Reads for this sample came from an Illumina MiSeq. TCRdb cleaned the public reads at Q25 with fastp, built clones with MiXCR and kept in-frame beta chains. Here each entry gathers all rows of one CDR3 protein and keeps the most common genes and DNA. For this sample the table gives tens of thousands of distinct CDR3 sequences, of which roughly 15% were detected only once. The top ten constitute approximately 4.8% of the sample.

In this chain, TRBV29-1 is recombined with TRBJ1-1; a tentative D match to TRBD1 spans 6 bases. The TCR sequence derives from a human donor in good health. The nucleotide sequence reads TGCAGCGTTGAAATTTGGACAGTTGAAGCTTTCTTT. This gives the protein CSVEIWTVEAFF.